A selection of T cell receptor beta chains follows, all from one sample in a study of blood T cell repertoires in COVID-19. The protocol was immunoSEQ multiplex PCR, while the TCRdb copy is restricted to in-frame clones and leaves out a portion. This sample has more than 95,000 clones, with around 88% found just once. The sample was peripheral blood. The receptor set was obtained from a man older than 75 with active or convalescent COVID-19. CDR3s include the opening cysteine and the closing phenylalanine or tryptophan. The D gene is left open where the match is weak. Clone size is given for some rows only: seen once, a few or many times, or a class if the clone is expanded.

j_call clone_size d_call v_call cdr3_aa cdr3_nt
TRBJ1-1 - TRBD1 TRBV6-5 CASSPRTGNTEAFF TGTGCCAGCAGTCCCCGGACAGGAAACACTGAAGCTTTCTTT
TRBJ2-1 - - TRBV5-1 CASSQDSSPNEQFF TGCGCCAGCAGCCAGGACAGTAGCCCCAATGAGCAGTTCTTC
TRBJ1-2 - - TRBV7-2 CASSSGLWDYGYTF TGTGCCAGCAGCTCGGGACTATGGGACTATGGCTACACCTTC
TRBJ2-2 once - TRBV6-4 CASIGQFIRTGELFF TGTGCCAGCATTGGACAGTTTATTAGGACCGGGGAGCTGTTTTTT
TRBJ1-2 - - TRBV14 CASSVRQDPNYGYTF TGTGCCAGCAGCGTACGACAGGACCCAAACTATGGCTACACCTTC
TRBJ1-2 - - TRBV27 CASSLSGNGYTF TGTGCCAGCAGTTTATCGGGCAATGGCTACACCTTC
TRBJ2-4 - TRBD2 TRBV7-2 CASSLGTSGARNIQYF TGTGCCAGCAGCTTAGGGACTAGCGGGGCGCGAAACATTCAGTACTTC
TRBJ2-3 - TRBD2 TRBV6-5 CASRPIAGGTDTQYF TGTGCCAGCAGGCCGATAGCGGGGGGGACGGATACGCAGTATTTT
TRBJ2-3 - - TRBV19 CASSRGPETDTQYF TGTGCCAGTAGTCGAGGGCCAGAGACAGATACGCAGTATTTT
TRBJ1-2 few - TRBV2 CASGQGYGYTF TGTGCCAGCGGGCAGGGATATGGCTACACCTTC
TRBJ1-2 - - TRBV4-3 CASSQTGEPYGYTF TGCGCCAGCAGCCAAACAGGAGAACCCTATGGCTACACCTTC
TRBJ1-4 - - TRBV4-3 CASSQDLYRDEKLFF TGCGCCAGCAGCCAAGATCTTTACAGGGATGAAAAACTGTTTTTT
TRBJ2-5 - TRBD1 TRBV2 CASSESGTGWETQYF TGTGCCAGCAGTGAATCCGGGACAGGGTGGGAGACCCAGTACTTC
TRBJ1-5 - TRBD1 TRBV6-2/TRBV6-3 CASSGQGSYSNQPQHF TGTGCCAGCAGCGGACAGGGCTCATATAGCAATCAGCCCCAGCATTTT
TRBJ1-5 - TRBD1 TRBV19 CAIGTGRQPQHF TGTGCCATTGGGACAGGTCGTCAGCCCCAGCATTTT
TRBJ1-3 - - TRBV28 CASSLLGQGPSGNTIYF TGTGCCAGCAGTTTATTGGGGCAGGGCCCCTCTGGAAACACCATATATTTT
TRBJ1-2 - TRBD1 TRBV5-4 CASSAQGAGYGYTF TGTGCCAGCAGCGCGCAGGGGGCGGGATATGGCTACACCTTC
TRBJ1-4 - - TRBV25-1 CASSEFTAANEKLFF TGTGCCAGCAGTGAATTCACTGCGGCCAATGAAAAACTGTTTTTT
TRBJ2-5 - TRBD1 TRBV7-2 CASTKTGVWETQYF TGTGCCAGCACTAAGACAGGGGTCTGGGAGACCCAGTACTTC
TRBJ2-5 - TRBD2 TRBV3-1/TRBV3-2 CASSLLGGGQETQYF TGTGCCAGCAGCCTCTTGGGCGGGGGGCAAGAGACCCAGTACTTC
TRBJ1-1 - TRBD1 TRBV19 CASKTGGPLLNTEAFF TGTGCCAGTAAAACAGGGGGACCTCTTTTGAACACTGAAGCTTTCTTT
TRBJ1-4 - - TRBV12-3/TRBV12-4 CASSPAGGTRLFF TGTGCCAGCAGCCCCGCGGGGGGAACGCGACTGTTTTTT
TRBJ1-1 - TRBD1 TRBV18 CASSPTGLGTEAFF TGTGCCAGCTCCCCGACAGGGTTGGGCACTGAAGCTTTCTTT
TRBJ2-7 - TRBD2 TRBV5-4 CASSRAAGADSYEQYF TGTGCCAGCAGCCGGGCAGCGGGGGCGGACTCCTACGAGCAGTACTTC
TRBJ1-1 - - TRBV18 CASSPQEANTEAFF TGTGCCAGCTCACCACAGGAGGCGAACACTGAAGCTTTCTTT
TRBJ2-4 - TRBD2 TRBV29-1 CSVLAGAKDVAKNIQYF TGCAGCGTACTAGCGGGGGCCAAAGATGTAGCCAAAAACATTCAGTACTTC
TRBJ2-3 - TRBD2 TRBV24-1 CATSDSGLAGETDTQYF TGTGCCACCAGTGACTCGGGACTAGCGGGGGAGACAGATACGCAGTATTTT
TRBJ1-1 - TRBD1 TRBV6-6 CASSAGTAERVAFF TGTGCCAGCAGTGCCGGGACAGCGGAGAGGGTAGCTTTCTTT
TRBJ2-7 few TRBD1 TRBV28 CASTGWDRGYEQYF TGTGCCAGCACTGGGTGGGACAGGGGTTACGAGCAGTACTTC
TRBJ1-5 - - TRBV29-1 CSVALGATGNQPQHF TGCAGCGTCGCCCTTGGGGCGACTGGGAATCAGCCCCAGCATTTT
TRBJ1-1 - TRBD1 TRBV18 CASSPPITGQGLNTEAFF TGTGCCAGCTCCCCTCCGATAACTGGACAGGGATTAAACACTGAAGCTTTCTTT
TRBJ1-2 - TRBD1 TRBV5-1 CASSPGTGAYLSYGYTF TGCGCCAGCAGCCCCGGGACAGGAGCTTACCTAAGCTATGGCTACACCTTC
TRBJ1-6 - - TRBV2 CASSEQDRRSSPLHF TGTGCCAGCAGTGAGCAAGACAGACGCTCGTCACCCCTCCACTTT
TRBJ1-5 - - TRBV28 CASNSEGRGQPQHF TGTGCCAGCAACTCTGAGGGTCGGGGTCAGCCCCAGCATTTT
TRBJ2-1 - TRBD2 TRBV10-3 CAISTTSGGYNEQFF TGTGCCATCAGTACGACTAGCGGGGGATACAATGAGCAGTTCTTC
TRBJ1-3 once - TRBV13 CASSLPLISRGDTIYF TGTGCCAGCAGCTTACCGCTGATAAGCCGGGGGGACACCATATATTTT
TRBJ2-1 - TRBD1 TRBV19 CASSMAPGQGAGYNEQFF TGTGCCAGTAGTATGGCCCCTGGACAGGGGGCAGGCTACAATGAGCAGTTCTTC
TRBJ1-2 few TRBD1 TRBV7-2 CASTQGGGTGRDVAF TGTGCCAGCACCCAGGGCGGAGGGACAGGGCGAGATGTGGCCTTC
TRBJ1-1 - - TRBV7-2 CASRQWEFRGTEAFF TGTGCCAGCAGACAATGGGAGTTCAGGGGAACTGAAGCTTTCTTT
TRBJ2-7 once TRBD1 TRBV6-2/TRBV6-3 CASSYLLRDSVSYEQYF TGTGCCAGCAGTTACTTACTAAGGGACAGTGTCTCCTACGAGCAGTACTTC
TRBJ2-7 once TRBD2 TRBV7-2 CASSLASGSSYEQYF TGTGCCAGCAGCTTAGCGAGCGGGAGCTCCTACGAGCAGTACTTC
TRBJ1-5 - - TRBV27 CASSLIGVNQPQHF TGTGCCAGCAGTTTAATAGGGGTCAATCAGCCCCAGCATTTT
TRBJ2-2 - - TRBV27 CASSLSPTSNTGELFF TGTGCCAGCAGTTTATCCCCGACTTCGAACACCGGGGAGCTGTTTTTT
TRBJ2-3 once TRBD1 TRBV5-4 CASSWGQGRTDTQYF TGTGCCAGCAGCTGGGGACAGGGTCGCACAGATACGCAGTATTTT
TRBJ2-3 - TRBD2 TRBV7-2 CASSPQERGLDTQYF TGTGCCAGCAGCCCCCAGGAGCGGGGGTTAGATACGCAGTATTTT